These T cell receptor beta chains were read from a single sample in a study of CD8+ T cells in alopecia areata. Data came from immunoSEQ multiplex PCR; TCRdb stores just in-frame clones and leaves some out. Of 30,000 to 35,000 clones listed, approximately 60% were seen once; the top ten hold under 50%. Sequences were obtained from NKG2D-high CD8+ T cells sorted from blood. The receptors shown here come from a human donor with alopecia areata. Each CDR3 is given with its conserved first and last residue. D genes are given only for firm matches. Not all rows give a size; the values are once, few, many and, for expanded clones, a class.

d_call: NA
j_call: TRBJ2-1
clone_size: NA
v_call: TRBV4-1
cdr3_aa: CASSQDKREPYNEQFF
cdr3_nt: TGCGCCAGCAGCCAAGATAAACGGGAGCCTTACAATGAGCAGTTCTTC

d_call: TRBD1
j_call: TRBJ2-7
clone_size: once
v_call: TRBV2
cdr3_aa: CASQPGQLLDEQYF
cdr3_nt: TGTGCCAGCCAGCCGGGACAGTTATTGGATGAGCAGTACTTC

d_call: TRBD1
j_call: TRBJ2-7
clone_size: NA
v_call: TRBV5-1
cdr3_aa: CASSWDSSYEQYF
cdr3_nt: TGCGCCAGCAGCTGGGACAGCTCCTACGAGCAGTACTTC

d_call: TRBD2
j_call: TRBJ2-1
clone_size: NA
v_call: TRBV2
cdr3_aa: CASTTGTTSGNEQFF
cdr3_nt: TGTGCCAGCACTACCGGGACTACATCCGGGAATGAGCAGTTCTTC

d_call: NA
j_call: TRBJ2-1
clone_size: NA
v_call: TRBV4-1
cdr3_aa: CASSQAYNNEQFF
cdr3_nt: TGCGCCAGCAGCCAAGCCTACAACAATGAGCAGTTCTTC

d_call: NA
j_call: TRBJ2-5
clone_size: NA
v_call: TRBV11-2
cdr3_aa: CASSLGYRVRLQETQYF
cdr3_nt: TGTGCCAGCAGCTTAGGGTATCGGGTTCGACTCCAAGAGACCCAGTACTTC

d_call: TRBD1
j_call: TRBJ1-5
clone_size: NA
v_call: TRBV6-6
cdr3_aa: CASSSDRASNQPQHF
cdr3_nt: TGTGCCAGCAGCTCGGACAGGGCCAGCAATCAGCCCCAGCATTTT

d_call: NA
j_call: TRBJ2-5
clone_size: many
v_call: TRBV21-1
cdr3_aa: CASSKGITGAGGQETQYF
cdr3_nt: TGTGCCAGCAGCAAGGGGATAACGGGGGCGGGCGGGCAAGAGACCCAGTACTTC

d_call: TRBD1
j_call: TRBJ1-3
clone_size: few
v_call: TRBV14
cdr3_aa: CASSQNAGTGRFSGNTIYF
cdr3_nt: TGTGCCAGCAGCCAAAATGCAGGGACAGGAAGGTTCTCTGGAAACACCATATATTTT

d_call: TRBD1
j_call: TRBJ2-7
clone_size: NA
v_call: TRBV7-9
cdr3_aa: CASSSWTGTEQYF
cdr3_nt: TGTGCCAGCAGCTCCTGGACAGGGACCGAGCAGTACTTC

d_call: NA
j_call: TRBJ2-7
clone_size: medium-sized
v_call: TRBV4-2
cdr3_aa: CASSQERALSYEQYF
cdr3_nt: TGTGCCAGCAGCCAAGAACGGGCCCTCTCCTACGAGCAGTACTTC

d_call: NA
j_call: TRBJ1-5
clone_size: NA
v_call: TRBV7-8
cdr3_aa: CASSLNPGHSGSQPQHF
cdr3_nt: TGTGCCAGCAGCCTTAATCCCGGACATTCGGGCAGTCAGCCCCAGCATTTT

d_call: NA
j_call: TRBJ1-1
clone_size: NA
v_call: TRBV2
cdr3_aa: CALTGRQRGNGAFF
cdr3_nt: TGTGCCCTTACTGGGAGACAAAGGGGAAATGGAGCTTTCTTT

d_call: TRBD1
j_call: TRBJ1-1
clone_size: NA
v_call: TRBV27
cdr3_aa: CASSLGTAGTEAFF
cdr3_nt: TGTGCCAGCAGTTTAGGGACAGCAGGCACTGAAGCCTTCTTT

d_call: NA
j_call: TRBJ1-3
clone_size: NA
v_call: TRBV15
cdr3_aa: CATSRPGALSGNTIYF
cdr3_nt: TGTGCCACCAGCAGACCGGGGGCTCTCTCTGGAAACACCATATATTTT

d_call: TRBD1
j_call: TRBJ2-3
clone_size: few
v_call: TRBV9
cdr3_aa: CASSFGQGSTDTQYF
cdr3_nt: TGTGCCAGCAGCTTTGGACAGGGGAGCACAGATACGCAGTATTTT

d_call: NA
j_call: TRBJ2-7
clone_size: NA
v_call: TRBV7-9
cdr3_aa: CASSKTGTEQYF
cdr3_nt: TGTGCCAGCAGCAAGACAGGCACCGAGCAGTACTTC

d_call: NA
j_call: TRBJ1-5
clone_size: NA
v_call: TRBV27
cdr3_aa: CASSLSARREDQPQHF
cdr3_nt: TGTGCCAGCAGTTTATCGGCCAGAAGAGAGGATCAGCCCCAGCATTTT

d_call: NA
j_call: TRBJ2-1
clone_size: few
v_call: TRBV10-3
cdr3_aa: CAISETGTSYNEQFF
cdr3_nt: TGTGCCATCAGCGAAACCGGGACGTCCTACAATGAGCAGTTCTTC

d_call: NA
j_call: TRBJ2-2
clone_size: NA
v_call: TRBV28
cdr3_aa: CASSFRLAFFTGELFF
cdr3_nt: TGTGCCAGCAGTTTTAGGCTAGCGTTCTTTACCGGGGAGCTGTTTTTT

d_call: NA
j_call: TRBJ1-1
clone_size: once
v_call: TRBV7-6
cdr3_aa: CASSPRGGAVTEAFF
cdr3_nt: TGTGCCAGCAGCCCTCGGGGGGGGGCAGTCACTGAAGCTTTCTTT

d_call: TRBD1
j_call: TRBJ1-4
clone_size: NA
v_call: TRBV29-1
cdr3_aa: CSVLGTGATEKLFF
cdr3_nt: TGCAGCGTCCTGGGGACAGGGGCGACCGAAAAACTGTTTTTT

d_call: NA
j_call: TRBJ2-7
clone_size: NA
v_call: TRBV19
cdr3_aa: CASSPGRLYEQYF
cdr3_nt: TGTGCCAGTAGTCCGGGACGCCTCTACGAGCAGTACTTC

d_call: NA
j_call: TRBJ2-7
clone_size: NA
v_call: TRBV7-6
cdr3_aa: CASSADAYEQYF
cdr3_nt: TGTGCCAGCAGCGCTGATGCGTACGAGCAGTACTTC

d_call: TRBD2
j_call: TRBJ2-5
clone_size: NA
v_call: TRBV7-2
cdr3_aa: CASSLAGGETQYF
cdr3_nt: TGTGCCAGCAGCTTAGCGGGAGGGGAGACCCAGTACTTC

d_call: NA
j_call: TRBJ2-7
clone_size: NA
v_call: TRBV4-3
cdr3_aa: CASSQGLAISYEQYF
cdr3_nt: TGCGCCAGCAGCCAAGGGTTGGCGATATCCTACGAGCAGTACTTC

d_call: TRBD1
j_call: TRBJ1-2
clone_size: few
v_call: TRBV2
cdr3_aa: CASKTGSGYTF
cdr3_nt: TGTGCCAGCAAGACAGGGTCAGGCTACACCTTC

d_call: TRBD1
j_call: TRBJ2-7
clone_size: once
v_call: TRBV7-6
cdr3_aa: CASSLGGTGDEQYF
cdr3_nt: TGTGCCAGCAGCTTAGGTGGGACAGGGGACGAGCAGTACTTC

d_call: NA
j_call: TRBJ1-1
clone_size: NA
v_call: TRBV21-1
cdr3_aa: CASSKATVMNTEAFF
cdr3_nt: TGTGCCAGCAGCAAAGCAACAGTTATGAACACTGAAGCTTTCTTT

d_call: TRBD2
j_call: TRBJ2-7
clone_size: few
v_call: TRBV10-3
cdr3_aa: CAISVTGTSMSYEQYF
cdr3_nt: TGTGCCATCAGTGTTACCGGGACTAGCATGTCCTACGAGCAGTACTTC

d_call: NA
j_call: TRBJ2-3
clone_size: NA
v_call: TRBV6-5
cdr3_aa: CASSPTGVGTDTQYF
cdr3_nt: TGTGCCAGCAGCCCGACAGGTGTCGGGACAGATACGCAGTATTTT

d_call: TRBD2
j_call: TRBJ2-2
clone_size: NA
v_call: TRBV7-9
cdr3_aa: CASSFSGRALGTGELFF
cdr3_nt: TGTGCCAGCAGCTTTAGCGGGAGGGCCCTGGGCACCGGGGAGCTGTTTTTT